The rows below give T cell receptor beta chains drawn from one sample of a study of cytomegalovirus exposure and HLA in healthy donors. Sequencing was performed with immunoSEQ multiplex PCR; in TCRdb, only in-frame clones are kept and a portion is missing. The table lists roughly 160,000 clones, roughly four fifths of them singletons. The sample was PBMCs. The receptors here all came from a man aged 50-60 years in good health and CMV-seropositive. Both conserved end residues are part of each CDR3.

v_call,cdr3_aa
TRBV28,CASSLGHIETQYF
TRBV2,CASATGGKKDSYNSPLHF
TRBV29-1,CSVDKGGQGQTF
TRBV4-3,CASSQDIGPQNTEAFF
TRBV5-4,CASSSSGGVDTQYF
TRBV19,CASSISTSSYNEQFF
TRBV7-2,CASSPGTGRNGELFF
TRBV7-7,CASSPREGQPQHF
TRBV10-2,CASSEEGEFQETQYF
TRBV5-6,CASSFGGDGVASPLHF
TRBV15,CATSRTGYEQYF
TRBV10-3,CAISEAGQGPNYGYTF
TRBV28,CASSRRNSYEQYF
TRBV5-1,CASSGQVFGFSGANVLTF
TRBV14,CASSHKTGLYNEQFF
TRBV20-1,CSSGSYNEQFF
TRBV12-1,CASSQQGTGANVLTF
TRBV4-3,CASSRGDDEMNTEAFF
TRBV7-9,CASSLVDRAPTGELFF
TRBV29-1,CSASPGDYYGYTF
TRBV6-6,CASSLQPSSSTEAFF
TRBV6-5,CASEPGQGNGEQYF
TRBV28,CASSLFSRGETQYF
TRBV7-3,CASSLKGEGNTEAFF
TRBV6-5,CASSYHGYEQYF
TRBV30,CAWSVYPSQGYEQYF
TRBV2,CASSARQTGTIVADTQYF
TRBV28,CASSLPLGQGDHEQYF
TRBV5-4,CASSRNRNTEAFF
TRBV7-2,CASSLWTAPGNEQFF
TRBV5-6,CASSPGISSYEQYF
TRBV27,CASSWTGQNYGYTF
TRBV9,CASSVEVYPTDTQYF
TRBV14,CASSQSRGNRNRKTEAFF
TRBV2,CASKRQDNTGELFF